This T cell receptor (beta chain) was found in a study of blood T cells in healthy people across ages. Whole-study findings and limits: Per million T cells, TCR beta diversity dropped roughly linearly as age increased. The study lacked donor CMV status, which possibly confounded expanded clonotype changes. Whereas aged donors had fewer naive CD4+ cells, long-lived donors had more of them and higher diversity.

The study drew donors from healthy Caucasian individuals in Russia aged 6 to 90. Germline trimming cut 6 bases from V and 1 base from J; bases unmatched to any gene: 5. Per the germline V gene, CDR1 is MNHEY and CDR2 is SVGEGT. The CDR3 is made up of 15 amino acids. As for this clonotype: Its antigen remains unidentified.

A second PCR, run for about 7 to 11 cycles, used a sample-barcoded 5' primer plus a J-beta primer mix. TCRdb re-called the 5' RACE reads with MiXCR, one entry per CDR3 protein. In the table there are about 780,000 distinct CDR3 sequences, about 47% of which are singletons. The sample was blood. This TCR was recovered from a man older than 75 in good health. The rearrangement joins TRBV6-2 or TRBV6-3 to TRBJ1-5, with 8 bases aligning to TRBD1. This chain's CDR3 is CASRSDRGSNQPQHF. DNA for the CDR3: TGTGCCAGCAGGTCCGACAGGGGAAGCAATCAGCCCCAGCATTTT.